These T cell receptor beta chains were read from a single sample in a study of T cell responses to AZD1222 COVID-19 vaccine. Clones were sequenced by immunoSEQ multiplex PCR, and TCRdb holds only the in-frame ones, with some missing. Of about 130,000 clones listed, more than 90% are singletons. The sequencing used peripheral blood, collected 28 days after the second AZD1222 dose. These receptors came from an adult who received the AZD1222 COVID-19 vaccine. Each CDR3 is given with its conserved first and last residue. The order of the fields is V gene, J gene, D gene, clone size, CDR3 protein, CDR3 DNA. The D gene is left open where the match is weak. Clone size is given for some rows only: seen once, a few or many times, or a class if the clone is expanded.

V: TRBV5-6; J: TRBJ1-6; D: TRBD1; size: .; CDR3: CASSKGQGSYNSPLHF; DNA: TGTGCCAGCAGCAAGGGACAGGGCTCCTATAATTCACCCCTCCACTTT
V: TRBV5-4; J: TRBJ1-2; D: .; size: .; CDR3: CASSLEARGYTF; DNA: TGTGCCAGCAGCTTGGAGGCCCGGGGCTACACCTTC
V: TRBV2; J: TRBJ2-7; D: TRBD1; size: .; CDR3: CASTPGDRPYEQYF; DNA: TGTGCCAGCACCCCTGGGGACAGACCCTACGAGCAGTACTTC
V: TRBV5-5; J: TRBJ1-5; D: .; size: .; CDR3: CASSLESGSNQPQHF; DNA: TGTGCCAGCAGCTTGGAAAGTGGGAGCAATCAGCCCCAGCATTTT
V: TRBV20-1; J: TRBJ2-1; D: .; size: .; CDR3: CSAVDRNEQFF; DNA: TGCAGTGCCGTAGACAGGAATGAGCAGTTCTTC
V: TRBV5-5; J: TRBJ1-2; D: .; size: .; CDR3: CASSSSPTKIGGYTF; DNA: TGTGCCAGCAGCTCCTCCCCGACAAAAATTGGTGGCTACACCTTC
V: TRBV10-3; J: TRBJ2-2; D: TRBD2; size: .; CDR3: CAISQAGDTGELFF; DNA: TGTGCCATCAGTCAAGCGGGAGACACCGGGGAGCTGTTTTTT
V: TRBV5-1; J: TRBJ2-3; D: TRBD2; size: .; CDR3: CASSAGLVGDTQYF; DNA: TGCGCCAGCAGCGCGGGACTAGTTGGCGATACGCAGTATTTT
V: TRBV4-3; J: TRBJ2-3; D: .; size: .; CDR3: CASSRGSLVTDTQYF; DNA: TGCGCCAGCAGCAGGGGCAGTTTAGTCACAGATACGCAGTATTTT
V: TRBV11-3; J: TRBJ1-3; D: TRBD1; size: .; CDR3: CASSLLTGGTGNTIYF; DNA: TGTGCCAGCAGCTTACTCACAGGGGGCACTGGAAACACCATATATTTT
V: TRBV7-9; J: TRBJ1-1; D: .; size: .; CDR3: CASSLGLLGTEAFF; DNA: TGTGCCAGCAGCTTAGGATTACTGGGCACTGAAGCTTTCTTT
V: TRBV3-1/TRBV3-2; J: TRBJ2-7; D: TRBD2; size: .; CDR3: CASTRAGGPYEQYF; DNA: TGTGCCAGCACCCGGGCGGGAGGGCCGTACGAGCAGTACTTC
V: TRBV7-2; J: TRBJ1-6; D: .; size: .; CDR3: CASTSGWRSPLHF; DNA: TGTGCCAGCACCTCTGGGTGGAGATCACCCCTCCACTTT
V: TRBV30; J: TRBJ2-1; D: .; size: once; CDR3: CAWSAGLEGNNEQFF; DNA: TGTGCCTGGAGTGCGGGCCTCGAGGGGAACAATGAGCAGTTCTTC
V: TRBV10-3; J: TRBJ1-4; D: .; size: .; CDR3: CAISAQGNEKLFF; DNA: TGTGCCATCAGTGCACAGGGTAATGAAAAACTGTTTTTT
V: TRBV11-3; J: TRBJ2-3; D: .; size: .; CDR3: CASSLAQGSLGTDTQYF; DNA: TGTGCCAGCAGCTTAGCCCAGGGATCATTGGGGACAGATACGCAGTATTTT
V: TRBV12-5; J: TRBJ1-5; D: TRBD1; size: .; CDR3: CASGQDRANQPQHF; DNA: TGTGCTAGTGGCCAGGACAGGGCCAATCAGCCCCAGCATTTT
V: TRBV9; J: TRBJ2-7; D: TRBD2; size: .; CDR3: CASSGDPSGRNRDEQYF; DNA: TGTGCCAGCAGCGGTGACCCTAGCGGGAGGAATCGCGACGAGCAGTACTTC
V: TRBV19; J: TRBJ1-6; D: TRBD1; size: .; CDR3: CASEGARNSPLHF; DNA: TGTGCCAGCGAGGGGGCGCGCAATTCACCCCTCCACTTT
V: TRBV24-1; J: TRBJ2-5; D: .; size: .; CDR3: CATSDLDGFLETQYF; DNA: TGTGCCACCAGTGATTTGGACGGGTTCCTGGAGACCCAGTACTTC
V: TRBV15; J: TRBJ2-3; D: .; size: few; CDR3: CATSRAITGRASTDTQYF; DNA: TGTGCCACCAGCAGGGCCATTACAGGCAGGGCCTCCACAGATACGCAGTATTTT
V: TRBV19; J: TRBJ1-2; D: .; size: .; CDR3: CASSEVNAYYGYTF; DNA: TGTGCCAGTAGTGAAGTCAACGCTTACTATGGCTACACCTTC
V: TRBV18; J: TRBJ1-2; D: .; size: .; CDR3: CASSPTGNYGYTF; DNA: TGTGCCAGCTCGCCCACAGGGAACTATGGCTACACCTTC
V: TRBV6-5; J: TRBJ2-1; D: .; size: .; CDR3: CASEPGLNNEQFF; DNA: TGTGCCAGCGAGCCAGGGTTAAACAATGAGCAGTTCTTC